Listed below are T cell receptor beta chains from one sample, sequenced in a study of T cell responses to AZD1222 COVID-19 vaccine. The data were produced by immunoSEQ multiplex PCR, yet TCRdb's version contains in-frame clones alone and is incomplete. The sample contains about 68,000 clones, approximately 80% of which appear only once. The material was peripheral blood, obtained on day 0 of AZD1222 vaccination. These receptors all come from an adult in good health. CDR3s include the opening cysteine and the closing phenylalanine or tryptophan. Fields, in order: J gene, V gene, clone size, D gene, CDR3 protein, CDR3 DNA. The D gene is left open where the match is weak. Clone size is shown for a subset of rows, as once, few, many or a class of expanded clone.

TRBJ2-2 TRBV5-4 . . CASSLDRTITGELFF TGTGCCAGCAGCTTGGATCGGACGATCACCGGGGAGCTGTTTTTT
TRBJ2-7 TRBV18 few . CASSPAESYEQYF TGTGCCAGCTCACCCGCGGAGAGCTACGAGCAGTACTTC
TRBJ1-1 TRBV3-1/TRBV3-2 . . CASTPMASNTEAFF TGTGCCAGCACCCCAATGGCCTCGAACACTGAAGCTTTCTTT
TRBJ1-1 TRBV19 large . CASVPTGTIYDTEAFF TGTGCCAGTGTTCCTACAGGGACTATATATGACACTGAAGCTTTCTTT
TRBJ1-2 TRBV30 . . CAWSVSVMGYTF TGTGCCTGGAGTGTATCAGTTATGGGCTACACCTTC
TRBJ1-2 TRBV28 . TRBD1 CASSSGGGQSNYGYTF TGTGCCAGCAGTTCAGGGGGCGGGCAGTCTAACTATGGCTACACCTTC
TRBJ1-3 TRBV3-1/TRBV3-2 . . CASSQEQYSGNTIYF TGTGCCAGCAGCCAAGAACAGTACTCTGGAAACACCATATATTTT
TRBJ2-7 TRBV4-1 . TRBD1 CASSQGATGTGNSYEQYF TGCGCCAGCAGCCAGGGGGCGACCGGGACAGGGAATTCCTACGAGCAGTACTTC
TRBJ2-7 TRBV2 . TRBD1 CASSARGITYEQYF TGTGCCAGCAGTGCCAGGGGGATTACCTACGAGCAGTACTTC
TRBJ2-2 TRBV18 . . CASSPTGVGGELFF TGTGCCAGCTCACCGACCGGGGTTGGCGGGGAGCTGTTTTTT
TRBJ2-3 TRBV12-3/TRBV12-4 once . CASTKGSTDTQYF TGTGCCAGCACCAAGGGATCTACAGATACGCAGTATTTT
TRBJ1-3 TRBV3-1/TRBV3-2 . TRBD1 CASSQPLTGSSGNTIYF TGTGCCAGCAGCCAGCCCTTGACAGGGAGCTCTGGAAACACCATATATTTT
TRBJ1-1 TRBV5-1 . TRBD1 CASSRGTGAFPEAFF TGCGCCAGCAGCCGTGGGACAGGGGCCTTCCCTGAAGCTTTCTTT
TRBJ2-7 TRBV5-1 . . CASSSDGFYEQYF TGCGCCAGCAGCTCGGACGGATTCTACGAGCAGTACTTC
TRBJ1-6 TRBV7-2 . TRBD1 CASSFGTGVSPLHF TGTGCCAGCAGCTTTGGGACAGGGGTTTCACCCCTCCACTTT
TRBJ2-1 TRBV20-1 . . CSARDINEQFF TGCAGTGCTAGAGATATTAATGAGCAGTTCTTC
TRBJ2-3 TRBV7-2 few . CASSPDSLGTDTQYF TGTGCCAGCAGCCCAGACTCTCTCGGCACAGATACGCAGTATTTT
TRBJ1-1 TRBV7-8 . . CASSSGRNTEAFF TGTGCCAGCAGTTCGGGCAGGAACACTGAAGCTTTCTTT
TRBJ2-1 TRBV7-2 . TRBD1 CASSLLQGAPYNEQFF TGTGCCAGCAGCTTGCTACAGGGGGCTCCCTACAATGAGCAGTTCTTC
TRBJ2-2 TRBV4-1 . TRBD2 CASSQVRGGAKSGELFF TGCGCCAGCAGCCAAGTCCGCGGGGGGGCAAAGTCAGGGGAGCTGTTTTTT
TRBJ2-1 TRBV6-2/TRBV6-3 . TRBD2 CASSYPSVGWTSGGSEQFF TGTGCCAGCAGTTACCCTTCGGTAGGCTGGACTAGCGGGGGGAGTGAGCAGTTCTTC
TRBJ1-1 TRBV4-1 once . CASSHGGAEAFF TGCGCCAGCAGCCACGGGGGGGCTGAAGCTTTCTTT
TRBJ1-5 TRBV7-2 . TRBD1 CASSQAVTGGTHQPQHF TGTGCCAGCAGCCAGGCGGTGACAGGGGGGACCCATCAGCCCCAGCATTTT
TRBJ1-1 TRBV28 . TRBD1 CAGQGQADTEAFF TGTGCCGGCCAGGGACAGGCGGACACTGAAGCTTTCTTT
TRBJ2-3 TRBV24-1 . . CATSDSDQGLPSTDTQYF TGTGCCACCAGTGATTCCGATCAAGGACTGCCGAGCACAGATACGCAGTATTTT
TRBJ1-5 TRBV2 . TRBD1 CASTKDRAISNQPQHF TGTGCCAGCACCAAGGACAGGGCGATTAGCAATCAGCCCCAGCATTTT
TRBJ1-5 TRBV19 few TRBD1 CASSMSRQGGNQPQHF TGTGCCAGTAGTATGTCGCGCCAGGGGGGCAATCAGCCCCAGCATTTT
TRBJ1-4 TRBV14 few . CASSRQVSIRGEKLFF TGTGCCAGCAGCCGACAGGTCTCCATAAGGGGTGAAAAACTGTTTTTT
TRBJ2-1 TRBV30 . TRBD2 CAWDGGGEVSEQFF TGTGCCTGGGATGGCGGGGGAGAGGTTAGTGAGCAGTTCTTC
TRBJ2-1 TRBV12-5 . . CASGLVDGVEQFF TGTGCTAGTGGTTTGGTAGACGGAGTAGAGCAGTTCTTC
TRBJ2-7 TRBV10-2 . . CASSEGGYEQYF TGCGCCAGCAGTGAAGGCGGATACGAGCAGTACTTC
TRBJ2-5 TRBV2 . . CASSEVWTSQETQYF TGTGCCAGCAGTGAAGTATGGACAAGTCAAGAGACCCAGTACTTC